This T cell receptor (beta chain) was captured by sequencing in a study of T cells in Graves' hyperthyroidism and ophthalmopathy. What was amplified from RNA transcripts were TCR beta CDR3 regions. TCR CDR3 regions were first amplified by RT-PCR with HTBI primers. TCRdb processed the multiplex PCR reads anew with MiXCR; each CDR3 protein has one entry. The sample has approximately 600,000 distinct CDR3 sequences; about 14% are singletons. This CDR3 is built from 12 residues. Germline V gives CDR1 MDHEN, CDR2 SYDVKM. The V segment lost 4 bases and the J segment 10 bases; nucleotides outside the gene matches: 4.

This chain joins TRBV28 and TRBJ2-1; 7 bases agree with TRBD2. This clonotype was obtained from a young woman with Graves' hyperthyroidism that later progressed to Graves' ophthalmopathy. Sequenced: blood. CDR3 nucleotide sequence: TGTGCCAGCAGTTGGGGGGGGGAGGAGCAGTTCTTC. Translating it yields CASSWGGEEQFF.